These 22 T cell receptor beta chains originate from one sample sequenced in a study of early T cells in non-severe SARS-CoV-2 infection (dated by TCRdb to the early 2020s). The protocol used for the library was 5' RACE. The sequencer listed for this sample is NextSeq 500. TCRdb reworked the public reads: Q25 trimming with fastp, MiXCR clone assembly, productive beta chains retained. Every entry covers one CDR3 protein and lists the most common genes and DNA from its rows. The sample includes tens of thousands of distinct CDR3 sequences, with roughly 8% observed a single time. The ten largest clonotypes hold about 3.7% of the sample. The sample was whole blood. The origin of the receptors is an adult who was a healthcare worker with PCR-confirmed SARS-CoV-2 infection or an uninfected control (not recorded which).

This clonotype has a handful of counts. The V gene is TRBV24-1, the J gene TRBJ2-2, with 9 bases aligning to TRBD1. This CDR3 has 15 residues. V shed 6 bases, J shed 5 bases, and the junction held 6 bases outside the gene matches. CDR1 and CDR2 (germline): KGHDR, SFDVKD. DNA for the CDR3: TGTGCCACCAGTTCCGGACAGGGGCGAACCGGGGAGCTGTTTTTT. Translation: CATSSGQGRTGELFF.

The J gene is TRBJ1-5, the V gene TRBV18, with D unclear. The V end lost 0 bases, the J end lost 3 bases, and 15 bases lay between the germline ends. This CDR3 is 17 amino acids long. Germline lookup yields CDR1 KGHSH and CDR2 LQKENI. Here the CDR3 reads CASSPPGSESPNQPQHF. CDR3 coding DNA: TGTGCCAGCTCACCACCGGGCAGTGAAAGTCCCAATCAGCCCCAGCATTTT.

This clonotype was observed at least ten times. The chain couples TRBV7-6 to TRBJ2-4; unclear D gene. V dropped 1 base and J dropped 5 bases, with 9 bases sitting between them. CDR3 length: 14 amino acids. CDR1 and CDR2 (germline): SGHVS, FNYEAQ. CDR3 sequence: CASSLGPVENIQYF. The CDR3 nucleotides read TGTGCCAGCAGCTTAGGTCCGGTAGAAAACATTCAGTACTTC.

J is TRBJ2-2 and V is TRBV12-3 or TRBV12-4; D is possibly TRBD1 or TRBD2 (6 bases each). V lost 4 bases and J lost 5, with 11 bases in between. The CDR3 totals 14 residues. The CDR3, as DNA: TGTGCCAGCAGTTCAAGGGGGGAGACCGGGGAGCTGTTTTTT. Protein: CASSSRGETGELFF.

This clonotype was counted only a few times. The gene calls are TRBV27 and TRBJ2-7; 7 positions match TRBD2. Per germline, CDR1 MNHEY and CDR2 SMNVEV (reference sequence). After removal of 3 bases from V and 4 bases from J, the junction contained 9 bases not matched to a gene. CDR3 size: 15 residues. The CDR3 nucleotides read TGTGCCAGCAGTTTGGGCGGGAGTTCTAGGTACGAGCAGTACTTC. It translates to CASSLGGSSRYEQYF.

V usage is TRBV20-1 and J usage is TRBJ2-4; D uncertain. Trimming took off 4 bases at V and 3 bases at J, with 10 bases between the two ends. This CDR3 comprises 13 residues. Germline V gives CDR1 DFQATT, CDR2 SNEGSKA (reference sequence). CDR3 DNA sequence: TGCAGTGCTATTGCAGCAGGCAAAAACATTCAGTACTTC. Amino acid sequence: CSAIAAGKNIQYF.

The J gene is TRBJ2-5, the V gene TRBV12-2; the table calls TRBD1, which could not be checked here. TRBV12-2 is deemed a pseudogene. The CDR3 is 13 amino acids. This chain's CDR3 is CASRYEGQETQYF. The CDR3 nucleotides are TGTGCAAGTCGCTATGAGGGGCAAGAGACCCAGTACTTC.

This clonotype has at least ten counts. J is TRBJ2-1 and V is TRBV6-5; D unresolved. This CDR3 is built from 13 residues. Germline values: CDR1 MNHEY, CDR2 SVGAGI. V dropped 6 bases and J dropped 1 base, with 7 bases sitting between them. The CDR3 protein is CASSSTSYNEQFF. As DNA, the CDR3 is TGTGCCAGCAGCTCGACTTCCTACAATGAGCAGTTCTTC.

The V and J genes are TRBV11-2 and TRBJ2-3; maybe TRBD2 (5 bases). Looked up from germline, CDR1 is SGHAT and CDR2 is FQNNGV. CDR3 size: 12 residues. Trimming removed 3 bases at V and 5 bases at J, with 6 bases between. CDR3 in amino acids: CASSFRGDTQYF. The CDR3 coding sequence is TGTGCCAGCAGCTTTCGGGGAGATACGCAGTATTTT.

The chain recombines TRBV9 with TRBJ2-7; 7 bases line up with TRBD1. Germline V gene data show CDR1 as SGDLS and CDR2 as YYNGEE. The CDR3 is made up of 15 amino acids. The ends lost 3 bases at V and 3 bases at J; junction bases unmatched: 9. The CDR3 nucleotides read TGTGCCAGCAGCGGAGGCCCGGGACAGATCTACGAGCAGTACTTC. Its translation is CASSGGPGQIYEQYF.

This clonotype came up a few times. The chain employs TRBV20-1 and TRBJ1-3, with D maybe TRBD1 (5 bases). V gave up 0 bases and J gave up 2 bases, with 11 bases separating them. Germline CDR1 and CDR2: DFQATT and SNEGSKA (reference sequence). The CDR3 has 15 residues. This CDR3 reads CSAREFGGTGNTIYF. DNA of the CDR3: TGCAGTGCTAGAGAGTTTGGGGGAACTGGAAACACCATATATTTT.

The rearrangement links TRBV5-1 to TRBJ2-4, with 9 nucleotides matching TRBD1. CDR1 is SGHRS and CDR2 is YFSETQ in the germline V gene. Germline trimming cut 0 bases from V and 9 bases from J; bases unmatched to any gene: 7. This CDR3 spans 15 amino acids. CDR3 DNA: TGCGCCAGCAGCTTGGACCCGGGACAGGGCATCATTCAGTACTTC. Protein product: CASSLDPGQGIIQYF.

This clonotype was recorded a few times. CDR3 protein: CASSLARTEGELFF. The CDR3 DNA is TGTGCCAGCAGCTTAGCTCGGACAGAAGGGGAGCTGTTTTTT. The genes are TRBV7-2 and TRBJ2-2; tentatively, D is TRBD1 (6 bases). The CDR3 totals 14 residues. The V end was cut by 0 bases, the J end by 8 bases, with 10 bases between. Per the germline V gene, CDR1 is SGHTA and CDR2 is FQGNSA. The full variable domain, completed using reference TRBV7-2 and TRBJ2-2, is GAGVSQSPSNKVTEKGKDVELRCDPISGHTALYWYRQSLGQGLEFLIYFQGNSAPDKSGLPSDRFSAERTGGSVSTLTIQRTQQEDSAVYLCASSLARTEGELFFGEGSRLTVL.

In its sample, this clonotype was seen many times. V and J are TRBV5-5 and TRBJ2-1; weak D call: TRBD1 (6 bases). Trimming stripped 1 base from V and 0 bases from J, with 8 bases between. Germline V gives CDR1 SGHKS, CDR2 YYEKEE (reference sequence). The CDR3 has 15 residues. The CDR3 spells CASSLTGSSYNEQFF. The CDR3 DNA sequence: TGTGCCAGCAGCTTGACAGGGAGCTCCTACAATGAGCAGTTCTTC.

This clonotype showed up many times. The V and J genes are TRBV5-1 and TRBJ2-1; D gene uncertain. The germline V gene has CDR1 SGHRS and CDR2 YFSETQ. V was trimmed by 7 bases and J by 0 bases, leaving 8 bases between them. The CDR3 length is 13 residues. Written as DNA, the CDR3 is TGCGCCAGCCGTAGTATCTCCTACAATGAGCAGTTCTTC. This sequence encodes CASRSISYNEQFF. Together with reference TRBV5-1 and TRBJ2-1, the CDR3 gives the full variable domain: KAGVTQTPRYLIKTRGQQVTLSCSPISGHRSVSWYQQTPGQGLQFLFEYFSETQRNKGNFPGRFSGRQFSNSRSEMNVSTLELGDSALYLCASRSISYNEQFFGPGTRLTVL.

DNA for the CDR3: TGCGCCAGCAGCTGGTCGTCCGGCGACTATGGCTACACCTTC. It codes for CASSWSSGDYGYTF. The chain combines TRBV5-1 with TRBJ1-2; D not certain. This CDR3 region has 14 residues. The V gene's germline CDR1 is SGHRS and CDR2 YFSETQ. Trimming took 3 bases from V and 3 from J, leaving 12 bases between them.

The chain is built from TRBV20-1 and TRBJ2-7, with 8 bases lining up with TRBD2. V lost 6 bases and J lost 4; bases outside the gene matches: 5. From germline, CDR1 is DFQATT and CDR2 SNEGSKA (reference sequence). The CDR3 is 12 amino acids. The CDR3 is CSAPPSGYEQYF. CDR3 sequence (DNA): TGCAGTGCCCCCCCTAGCGGGTACGAGCAGTACTTC.

In its sample, this clonotype was seen a few times. The chain joins TRBV18 to TRBJ2-1; 7 positions agree with TRBD2. Trimming at V came to 0 bases and at J to 0 bases, leaving 2 bases not matched to a gene. This CDR3 is 16 amino acids long. In germline, CDR1 is KGHSH, CDR2 LQKENI. CDR3 region: CASSPPGGSSYNEQFF. The CDR3 bases are TGTGCCAGCTCACCACCGGGGGGGAGCTCCTACAATGAGCAGTTCTTC. Full variable domain (outside the CDR3, taken from reference TRBV18 and TRBJ2-1): NAGVMQNPRHLVRRRGQEARLRCSPMKGHSHVYWYRQLPEEGLKFMVYLQKENIIDESGMPKERFSAEFPKEGPSILRIQQVVRGDSAAYFCASSPPGGSSYNEQFFGPGTRLTVL.

The table lists this clonotype with a few counts. DNA for the CDR3: TGTGCCAGCAGCTTCCCTGGGGAGACCCAGTACTTC. This translates into CASSFPGETQYF. This chain joins TRBV7-3 and TRBJ2-5; D gene uncertain. V was clipped by 3 bases and J by 5 bases, with 7 bases between them. The CDR3 is 12 residues long. Germline-derived CDR1 and CDR2 are SGHTA and FQGTGA.

The chain recombines TRBV25-1 with TRBJ2-6; 12 bases fit TRBD1. The CDR3 has 20 residues. V dropped 4 bases and J dropped 4; count of bases not matched to a gene: 14. Germline V gives CDR1 MGHDK, CDR2 SYGVNS. The CDR3 sequence: CASSAGVMGQGASGANVLTF. The CDR3 coding sequence is TGTGCCAGCAGTGCGGGAGTGATGGGACAGGGGGCTTCAGGGGCCAACGTCCTGACTTTC.

This chain links TRBV2 with TRBJ2-5, with 10 nucleotides matching TRBD1. Germline-derived CDR1 and CDR2 are SNHLY and FYNNEI. The CDR3 is 14 amino acids. V was clipped by 7 bases and J by 3 bases; unmatched bases: 5. CDR3 protein: CASKTGTGEETQYF. The CDR3, as DNA: TGTGCCAGCAAGACCGGGACAGGGGAAGAGACCCAGTACTTC.

The sample holds a few counts of this clonotype. The chain recombines TRBV7-9 with TRBJ1-4; no clear D. The V and J ends lost 1 base and 8 bases respectively, with 11 bases between them. The CDR3 consists of 14 residues. Germline lookup yields CDR1 SEHNR and CDR2 FQNEAQ (reference sequence). The CDR3 DNA reads TGTGCCAGCAGCTTAGATTCCTTCAGGGAAAAACTGTTTTTT. This translates into CASSLDSFREKLFF.